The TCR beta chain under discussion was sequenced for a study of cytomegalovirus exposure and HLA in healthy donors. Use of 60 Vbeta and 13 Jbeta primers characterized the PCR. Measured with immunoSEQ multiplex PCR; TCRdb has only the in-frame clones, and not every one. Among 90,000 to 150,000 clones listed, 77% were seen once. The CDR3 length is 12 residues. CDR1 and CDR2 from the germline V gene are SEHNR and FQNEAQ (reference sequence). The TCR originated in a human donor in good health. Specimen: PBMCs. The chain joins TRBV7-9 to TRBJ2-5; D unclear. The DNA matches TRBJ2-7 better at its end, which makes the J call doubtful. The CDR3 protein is CASSLGWYEQYF. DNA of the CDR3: TGTGCCAGCAGCTTAGGTTGGTACGAGCAGTACTTC.